The clone carrying this T cell receptor (beta chain) has a single count. This sample is part of a study of T cell changes during pregnancy in multiple sclerosis. This table comes from immunoSEQ multiplex PCR, and its TCRdb copy is limited to in-frame clones, with some not included. The sample gives 110,000 or so clones, approximately 95% of which show up once; approximately 6.2% is in the top ten. This CDR3 spans 12 amino acids. CDR1 and CDR2 from the germline V gene are LNHDA and SQIVND (reference sequence). V was pared by 6 bases and J by 4 bases, with 7 bases between. This sample comprised peripheral blood, obtained before pregnancy. The V call is TRBV19, the J call TRBJ1-5; D gene unclear. The receptor was derived from a female donor with multiple sclerosis, enrolled in a pregnancy study. For the CDR3, the DNA is TGTGCCAGTAGGTTAGTGAATCAGCCCCAGCATTTT. Translation gives CASRLVNQPQHF.